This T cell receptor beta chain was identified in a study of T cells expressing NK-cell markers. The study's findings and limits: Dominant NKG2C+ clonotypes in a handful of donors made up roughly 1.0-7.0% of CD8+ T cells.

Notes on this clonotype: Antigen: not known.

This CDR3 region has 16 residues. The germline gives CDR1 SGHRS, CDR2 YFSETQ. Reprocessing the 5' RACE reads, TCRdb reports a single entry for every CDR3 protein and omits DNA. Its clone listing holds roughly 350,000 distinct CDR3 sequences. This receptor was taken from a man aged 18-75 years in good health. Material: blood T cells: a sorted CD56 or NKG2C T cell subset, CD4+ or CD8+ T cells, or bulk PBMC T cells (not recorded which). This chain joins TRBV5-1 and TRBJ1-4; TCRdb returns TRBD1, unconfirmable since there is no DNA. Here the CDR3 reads CASSLRTGRTNEKLFF.